These T cell receptor beta chains were read from a single sample in a study of T-cell reconstitution after alpha-beta-depleted transplantation in children. TCRdb reprocessed the PCR reads via MiXCR and lists one record per CDR3 protein. There are over 550,000 distinct CDR3 sequences in the sample; roughly a tenth occur only once, and less than 5% lies in the top ten. Sample: PBMCs from the stem cell graft donor, taken from the stem cell graft. The source is a human donor who donated a stem cell graft to a child with acute myeloid leukemia. The CDR3 runs from the conserved cysteine through the conserved F or W. D genes are given only for firm matches. A clone size is listed for some rows: how often the clone was seen (once, few, many), or a class if it is expanded.

v_call	d_call	j_call	clone_size	cdr3_aa	cdr3_nt
TRBV30	.	TRBJ2-5	few	CAWSAGPLQETQYF	TGTGCCTGGAGTGCAGGGCCCCTCCAAGAGACCCAGTACTTC
TRBV29-1	.	TRBJ2-7	few	CSAGDLGVEQYF	TGCAGCGCGGGAGACCTGGGGGTCGAGCAGTACTTC
TRBV29-1	.	TRBJ2-7	many	CSVESYGGNPYEQYF	TGCAGCGTTGAATCCTATGGTGGGAACCCCTACGAGCAGTACTTC
TRBV30	.	TRBJ2-7	.	CAWNVGRGEQYF	TGTGCCTGGAATGTGGGCAGGGGCGAGCAGTACTTC
TRBV7-2	TRBD2	TRBJ2-1	many	CASSLGGSVNEQFF	TGTGCCAGCAGCTTAGGCGGGAGCGTCAATGAGCAGTTCTTC
TRBV29-1	.	TRBJ2-2	.	CSGRALGGTGELFF	TGCAGCGGCCGCGCCCTGGGAGGCACCGGGGAGCTGTTTTTT
TRBV28	.	TRBJ2-3	many	CASMRGDTQYF	TGTGCCAGCATGAGGGGAGATACGCAGTATTTT
TRBV28	TRBD2	TRBJ2-3	few	CASRSQGTTRTDTQYF	TGTGCCAGCAGAAGCCAAGGGACTACCCGCACAGATACGCAGTATTTT
TRBV7-9	.	TRBJ1-4	few	CASSLYGGENEKLFF	TGTGCCAGCAGCCTCTACGGGGGAGAGAATGAAAAACTGTTTTTT
TRBV10-3	.	TRBJ2-2	.	CAISEVYTGELFF	TGTGCCATCAGTGAGGTGTACACCGGGGAGCTGTTTTTT
TRBV5-1	TRBD2	TRBJ2-1	.	CASRSSGEPRNEQFF	TGCGCCAGCAGGTCTAGCGGGGAGCCCCGGAATGAGCAGTTCTTC
TRBV6-5	.	TRBJ1-5	.	CASSDANQPQHF	TGTGCCAGCAGTGACGCTAATCAGCCCCAGCATTTT
TRBV3-1	.	TRBJ1-1	.	CASSQDGGKRAEAFF	TGTGCCAGCAGCCAAGATGGAGGGAAGCGCGCTGAAGCTTTCTTT
TRBV7-3	TRBD2	TRBJ2-2	many	CASSLSAGAIAGELFF	TGTGCCAGCAGCTTATCGGCGGGAGCCATCGCCGGGGAGCTGTTTTTT
TRBV18	TRBD1	TRBJ1-2	.	CASSPLGQGTNYGYTF	TGTGCCAGCTCACCGTTAGGACAGGGCACTAACTATGGCTACACCTTC
TRBV14	TRBD1	TRBJ2-6	.	CASSQGQGFSGANVLTF	TGTGCCAGCAGCCAGGGACAGGGCTTCTCTGGGGCCAACGTCCTGACTTTC
TRBV25-1	.	TRBJ2-3	few	CATLTDTQYF	TGTGCCACCTTAACAGATACGCAGTATTTT
TRBV7-2	TRBD1	TRBJ2-5	few	CASSSGRGPGETQYF	TGTGCCAGCAGCTCGGGCAGGGGGCCGGGCGAGACCCAGTACTTC
TRBV3-1	TRBD1	TRBJ2-7	many	CASSLKPGQSGEQYF	TGTGCCAGCAGCCTCAAGCCGGGACAGTCGGGGGAGCAGTACTTC
TRBV18	.	TRBJ2-7	few	CASSSDRYEQYF	TGTGCCAGCTCGTCCGACAGATACGAGCAGTACTTC
TRBV29-1	TRBD2	TRBJ2-2	few	CSVQSGRVTGELFF	TGCAGCGTTCAGAGCGGGAGAGTCACCGGGGAGCTGTTTTTT
TRBV6-2/TRBV6-3	TRBD2	TRBJ2-3	.	CASREGLASTDTQYF	TGTGCCAGCAGGGAGGGACTAGCCTCCACAGATACGCAGTATTTT
TRBV20-1	.	TRBJ2-1	.	CSAPSNPGNEQFF	TGCAGTGCTCCCTCGAACCCGGGGAATGAGCAGTTCTTC
TRBV12-3/TRBV12-4	.	TRBJ2-1	.	CASSFILSPSYNEQFF	TGTGCCAGCAGCTTCATACTCTCACCCTCCTACAATGAGCAGTTCTTC
TRBV7-6	.	TRBJ2-4	once	CASSLNSNVAKNIQYF	TGTGCCAGCAGCTTAAACAGTAATGTAGCCAAAAACATTCAGTACTTC
TRBV5-5	.	TRBJ1-1	few	CASSLITGAEAFF	TGTGCCAGCAGCTTGATCACAGGTGCTGAAGCTTTCTTT
TRBV7-2	.	TRBJ1-6	few	CASSEGPAGPLHF	TGTGCCAGCAGCGAGGGACCGGCGGGGCCCCTCCACTTT
TRBV12-3/TRBV12-4	.	TRBJ1-1	many	CASSPTGGFITFF	TGTGCCAGCAGTCCAACAGGAGGATTTATCACTTTCTTT
TRBV11-2	.	TRBJ2-5	few	CASSLPTETQYF	TGTGCCAGCAGCTTACCCACAGAGACCCAGTACTTC
TRBV27	TRBD2	TRBJ2-3	.	CASSLSAWGGDTQYF	TGTGCCAGCAGTTTATCTGCTTGGGGGGGGGATACGCAGTATTTT
TRBV18	.	TRBJ2-5	many	CASSPEQGYETQYF	TGTGCCAGCTCACCAGAACAGGGTTACGAGACCCAGTACTTC